Below are 10 T cell receptor beta chains sequenced from a single sample in a study of blood T cell repertoires in COVID-19. The data were produced by immunoSEQ multiplex PCR, yet TCRdb's version contains in-frame clones alone and is incomplete. Among about 43,000 clones listed, 87% were seen once. Sequencing used peripheral blood. The receptors here all came from a man aged 60 to 69 with active COVID-19.

Only a few counts were recorded for this clone. CDR3: CASSGGQGGQPQHF. The CDR3 DNA reads TGTGCCAGCTCAGGTGGACAGGGAGGTCAGCCCCAGCATTTT. The rearrangement links TRBV18 to TRBJ1-5, with 8 bases identical to TRBD1. The CDR3 length is 14 residues. Losses at the gene ends were 5 bases for V and 6 bases for J; bases not matched to a gene: 6. Germline V gene sequence: CDR1 KGHSH, CDR2 LQKENI.

The CDR3 DNA reads as TGCGCCAGCAGCTTTGGAGGGGACAATGAGCAGTTCTTC. Translated: CASSFGGDNEQFF. The chain couples TRBV5-1 to TRBJ2-1, with a weak D call TRBD2 (6 bases). The CDR3 runs 13 residues. The germline gives CDR1 SGHRS, CDR2 YFSETQ. The germline V and J ends were trimmed by 2 bases and 5 bases, with 8 bases remaining between them.

The chain uses TRBV18 and TRBJ1-2, with D tentatively TRBD1 (6 bases). Germline values: CDR1 KGHSH, CDR2 LQKENI. The CDR3 spans 14 residues. Between the trimmed V and J ends, which lost 3 bases and 2 bases, there was a span of 10 bases. The CDR3 nucleotides are TGTGCCAGCTCACCCAAACAGGGAAACTATGGCTACACCTTC. Encoded protein: CASSPKQGNYGYTF. The complete variable domain, with remaining parts taken from reference TRBV18 and TRBJ1-2, reads NAGVMQNPRHLVRRRGQEARLRCSPMKGHSHVYWYRQLPEEGLKFMVYLQKENIIDESGMPKERFSAEFPKEGPSILRIQQVVRGDSAAYFCASSPKQGNYGYTFGSGTRLTVV.

CDR3 residues: CASSNYRGSRTGELFF. In nucleotides, the CDR3 is TGCGCCAGCAGCAACTACAGGGGGTCGAGGACCGGGGAGCTGTTTTTT. This chain links TRBV4-3 with TRBJ2-2; 8 nucleotides align to TRBD1. V lost 5 bases, J lost 5 bases, and 10 bases stayed unmatched. There are 16 residues in the CDR3. Germline loops: CDR1 LGHNA, CDR2 YSLEER.

The chain joins TRBV12-3 or TRBV12-4 to TRBJ2-5; D gene unclear. This CDR3 region has 13 residues. The V end lost 1 base, the J end lost 4 bases, and 7 bases lay between the germline ends. The CDR3: CASSLGAGETQYF. The DNA for the CDR3 is TGTGCCAGCAGTTTAGGGGCTGGAGAGACCCAGTACTTC.

The genes are TRBV7-2 and TRBJ1-2, with 8 nucleotides matching TRBD1. Germline trimming cut 7 bases from V and 7 bases from J; bases unmatched to any gene: 11. The CDR3 extends over 14 amino acids. In germline, CDR1 is SGHTA, CDR2 FQGNSA. The CDR3 loop reads CASNRPDREAGYTF. The CDR3 nucleotides read TGTGCCAGCAACAGACCGGACAGGGAAGCTGGCTACACCTTC.

This chain links TRBV12-3 or TRBV12-4 with TRBJ1-2; D is perhaps TRBD1 (5 bases). This CDR3 spans 12 amino acids. Deletions cut 3 bases from V and 3 bases from J, with 5 bases between. The CDR3 DNA sequence: TGTGCCAGCAGTTTCAGGGACTATGGCTACACCTTC. Translation gives CASSFRDYGYTF.

The J gene is TRBJ1-6, the V gene TRBV4-1; 8 nucleotides agree with TRBD1. The germline V gene has CDR1 MGHRA and CDR2 YSYEKL. J was trimmed by 1 base and V by 0 bases; bases with no gene match: 5. CDR3 length: 18 residues. CDR3: CASSQDRGTGSYNSPLHF. For the CDR3, the DNA is TGCGCCAGCAGCCAAGATAGAGGGACAGGATCCTATAATTCACCCCTCCACTTT.

The chain couples TRBV24-1 to TRBJ2-3; 7 bases agree with TRBD1. V was clipped by 4 bases and J by 6 bases; unmatched bases: 6. This CDR3 comprises 14 residues. CDR1 is KGHDR, CDR2 SFDVKD, per germline. CDR3 in amino acids: CATSDTGVWDTQYF. Written as DNA, the CDR3 is TGTGCCACCAGTGACACAGGGGTTTGGGATACGCAGTATTTT.

This clone was seen only a few times. The chain employs TRBV7-6 and TRBJ2-5; D perhaps matches TRBD2 (6 bases). The CDR3 extends over 15 amino acids. Germline CDR1 and CDR2: SGHVS and FNYEAQ. V lost 2 bases and J 1 base, leaving 11 bases between the germline ends. CDR3 region: CASSLRRGLQETQYF. Here the CDR3 DNA reads TGTGCCAGCAGCTTAAGGCGGGGACTCCAAGAGACCCAGTACTTC.